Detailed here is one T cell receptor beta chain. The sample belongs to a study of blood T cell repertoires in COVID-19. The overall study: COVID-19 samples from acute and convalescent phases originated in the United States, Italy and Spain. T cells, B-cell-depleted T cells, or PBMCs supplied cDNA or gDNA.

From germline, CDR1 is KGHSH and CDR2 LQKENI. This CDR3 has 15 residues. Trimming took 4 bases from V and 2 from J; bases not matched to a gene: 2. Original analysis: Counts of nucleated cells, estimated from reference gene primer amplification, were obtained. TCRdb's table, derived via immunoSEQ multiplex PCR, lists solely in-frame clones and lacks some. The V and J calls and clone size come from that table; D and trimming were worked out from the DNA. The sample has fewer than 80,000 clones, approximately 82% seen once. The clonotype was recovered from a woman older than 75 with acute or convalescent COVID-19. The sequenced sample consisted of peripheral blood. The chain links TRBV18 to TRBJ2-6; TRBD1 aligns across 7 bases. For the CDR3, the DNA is TGTGCCAGCTCACTTGACAGGGCTGGGGCCAACGTCCTGACTTTC. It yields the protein CASSLDRAGANVLTF.